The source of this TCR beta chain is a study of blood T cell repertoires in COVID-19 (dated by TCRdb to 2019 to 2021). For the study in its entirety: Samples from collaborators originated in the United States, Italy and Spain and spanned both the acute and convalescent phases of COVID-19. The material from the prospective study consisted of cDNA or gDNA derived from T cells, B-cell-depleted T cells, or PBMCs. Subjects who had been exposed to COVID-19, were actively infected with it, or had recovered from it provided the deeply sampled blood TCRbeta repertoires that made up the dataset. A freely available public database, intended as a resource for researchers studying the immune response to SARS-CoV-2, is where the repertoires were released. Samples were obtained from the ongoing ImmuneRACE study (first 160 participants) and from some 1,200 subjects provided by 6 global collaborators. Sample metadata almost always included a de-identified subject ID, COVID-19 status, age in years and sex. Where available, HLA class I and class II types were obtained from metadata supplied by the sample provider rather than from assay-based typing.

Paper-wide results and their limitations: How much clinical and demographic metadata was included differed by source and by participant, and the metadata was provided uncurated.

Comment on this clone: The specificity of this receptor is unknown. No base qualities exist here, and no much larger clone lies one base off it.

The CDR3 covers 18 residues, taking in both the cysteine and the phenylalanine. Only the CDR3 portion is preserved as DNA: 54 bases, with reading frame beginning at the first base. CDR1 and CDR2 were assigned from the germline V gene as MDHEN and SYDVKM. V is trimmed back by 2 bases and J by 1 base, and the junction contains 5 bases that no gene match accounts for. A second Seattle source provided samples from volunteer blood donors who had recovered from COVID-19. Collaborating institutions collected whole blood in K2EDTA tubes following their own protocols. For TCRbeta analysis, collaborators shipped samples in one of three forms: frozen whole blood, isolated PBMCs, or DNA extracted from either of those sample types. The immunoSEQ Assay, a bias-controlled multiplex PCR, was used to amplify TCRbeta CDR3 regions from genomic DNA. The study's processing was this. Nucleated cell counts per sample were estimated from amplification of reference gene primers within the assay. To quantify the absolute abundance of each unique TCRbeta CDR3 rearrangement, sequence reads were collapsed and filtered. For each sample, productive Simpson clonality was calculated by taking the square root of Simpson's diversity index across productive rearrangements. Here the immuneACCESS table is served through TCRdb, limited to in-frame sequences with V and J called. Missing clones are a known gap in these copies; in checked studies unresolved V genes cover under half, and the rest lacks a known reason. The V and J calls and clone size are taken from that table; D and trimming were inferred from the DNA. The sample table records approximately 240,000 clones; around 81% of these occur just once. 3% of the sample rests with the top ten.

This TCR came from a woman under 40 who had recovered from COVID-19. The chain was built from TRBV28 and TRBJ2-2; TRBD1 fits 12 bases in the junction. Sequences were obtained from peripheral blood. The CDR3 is CASSLPGTGGLNTGELFF. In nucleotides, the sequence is TGTGCCAGCAGTTTACCAGGGACAGGGGGCTTGAACACCGGGGAGCTGTTTTTT.